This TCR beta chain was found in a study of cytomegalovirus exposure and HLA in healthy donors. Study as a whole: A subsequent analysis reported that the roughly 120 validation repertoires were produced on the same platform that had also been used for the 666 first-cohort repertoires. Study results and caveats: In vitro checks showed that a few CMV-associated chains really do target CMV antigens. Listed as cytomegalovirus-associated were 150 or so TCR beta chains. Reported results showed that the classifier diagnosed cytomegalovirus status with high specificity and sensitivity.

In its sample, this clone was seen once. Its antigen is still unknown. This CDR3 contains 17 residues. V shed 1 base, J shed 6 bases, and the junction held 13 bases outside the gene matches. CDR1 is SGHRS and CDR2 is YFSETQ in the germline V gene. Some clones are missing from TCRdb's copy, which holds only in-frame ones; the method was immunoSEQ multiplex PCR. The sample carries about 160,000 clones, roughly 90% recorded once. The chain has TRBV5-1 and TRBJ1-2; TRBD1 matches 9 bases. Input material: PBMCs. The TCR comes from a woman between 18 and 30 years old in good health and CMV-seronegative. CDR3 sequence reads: CASSLPGTGSGDNGYTF. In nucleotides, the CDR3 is TGCGCCAGCAGCTTGCCCGGGACAGGGTCCGGAGACAATGGCTACACCTTC.